This T cell receptor beta chain was profiled in a study of CD8 T cells in Susac syndrome. With random hexamers, reverse transcription was performed on about 0.5 to 1 ug of RNA. Across 54 Vbeta and 13 Jbeta, immunoSEQ multiplex PCR amplified TCR beta CDR3. TCRdb called the immunoSEQ multiplex PCR reads again in MiXCR, with one record for every CDR3 protein. The table shows around 300,000 distinct CDR3 sequences, with approximately 90% occurring only once. V was pared by 2 bases and J by 0 bases, with 8 bases between. In germline, CDR1 is SGHTA, CDR2 FQGNSA. The CDR3 contains 15 residues. The chain links TRBV7-2 to TRBJ2-4; D ambiguous. Specimen: CD4+ T cells from PBMCs. This clonotype originated in a human donor with multiple sclerosis. The CDR3 spells CASSLSVLAKNIQYF. In DNA form, the CDR3 reads TGTGCCAGCAGCTTATCTGTATTAGCCAAAAACATTCAGTACTTC. Using reference TRBV7-2 and TRBJ2-4 for the parts outside the CDR3, the full variable domain is GAGVSQSPSNKVTEKGKDVELRCDPISGHTALYWYRQSLGQGLEFLIYFQGNSAPDKSGLPSDRFSAERTGGSVSTLTIQRTQQEDSAVYLCASSLSVLAKNIQYFGAGTRLSVL.